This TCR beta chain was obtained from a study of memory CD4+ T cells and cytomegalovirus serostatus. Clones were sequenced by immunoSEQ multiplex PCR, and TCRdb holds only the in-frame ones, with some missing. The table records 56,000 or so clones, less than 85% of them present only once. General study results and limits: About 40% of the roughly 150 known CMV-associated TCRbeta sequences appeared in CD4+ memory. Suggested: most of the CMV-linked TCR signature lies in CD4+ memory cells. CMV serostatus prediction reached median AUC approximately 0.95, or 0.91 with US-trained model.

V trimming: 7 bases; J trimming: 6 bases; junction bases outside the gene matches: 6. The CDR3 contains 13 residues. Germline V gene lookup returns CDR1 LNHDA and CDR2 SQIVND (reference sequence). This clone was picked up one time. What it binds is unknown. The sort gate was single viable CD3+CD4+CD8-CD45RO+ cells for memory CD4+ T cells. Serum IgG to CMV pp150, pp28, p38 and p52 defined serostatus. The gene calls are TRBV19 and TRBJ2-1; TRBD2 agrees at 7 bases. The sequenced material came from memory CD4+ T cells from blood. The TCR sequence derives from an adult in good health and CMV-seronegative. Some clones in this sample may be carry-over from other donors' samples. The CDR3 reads CASKKWGGNEQFF. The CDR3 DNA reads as TGTGCCAGTAAAAAATGGGGGGGCAATGAGCAGTTCTTC.